The next 21 T cell receptor beta chains were all read from a single sample in a study of CD8 T cells in ankylosing spondylitis. TCRdb used MiXCR to reprocess the 5' RACE reads, holding one entry per CDR3 protein. The data hold about 150,000 distinct CDR3 sequences, with more than 5.5% observed a single time. The material sequenced was blood, either unsorted or a sorted T cell fraction (not recorded which). These receptors came from a female donor with ankylosing spondylitis or in good health (not recorded which).

This clonotype was picked up a small number of times. V usage is TRBV4-3 and J usage is TRBJ2-3, with 7 bases lining up with TRBD1. Germline CDR1 is LGHNA and CDR2 is YSLEER. Trimming cost V 0 bases and J 5 bases; bases outside gene matches: 8. CDR3 size: 16 residues. The CDR3 DNA sequence: TGCGCCAGCAGCCAAGAAGCGACAGGGTGGGAAGATACGCAGTATTTT. This gives the protein CASSQEATGWEDTQYF.

This clonotype was seen more than once but under ten times. CDR3 coding DNA: TGCAGCGTTGATGGGGACAGGGCGGGGGCTTTCTTT. The encoded protein is CSVDGDRAGAFF. The genes are TRBV29-1 and TRBJ1-1; TRBD1 matches at 9 bases. This CDR3 is 12 amino acids long. Germline lookup yields CDR1 SQVTM and CDR2 ANQGSEA. V dropped 3 bases and J dropped 11; count of bases not matched to a gene: 7.

This clonotype has more than one count but fewer than ten. The chain recombines TRBV5-4 with TRBJ2-3; weak D call: TRBD1 (5 bases). The V end was cut by 0 bases, the J end by 7 bases, with 15 bases between. This CDR3 is built from 15 residues. CDR1 is SGHNT and CDR2 is YYREEE in the germline V gene (reference sequence). DNA of the CDR3: TGTGCCAGCAGCTTGGGCAGGGCAAAGTCATATACGCAGTATTTT. The encoded protein is CASSLGRAKSYTQYF.

There are many counts of this clonotype. This rearrangement joins TRBV27 to TRBJ1-5; D not resolved. Trimming pared 4 bases from V and 0 bases from J, leaving 10 bases between. From germline, CDR1 is MNHEY and CDR2 SMNVEV (reference sequence). The CDR3 consists of 15 residues. In DNA, the CDR3 is TGTGCCAGCAGTTCCCGGGCCCTTAGCAATCAGCCCCAGCATTTT. This encodes CASSSRALSNQPQHF.

Ten or more counts support this clonotype. J is TRBJ1-5 and V is TRBV27; the D gene is possibly TRBD1 (5 bases). CDR3 length equals 18 residues. Trimming took off 2 bases at V and 0 bases at J, with 17 bases between the two ends. Germline V gives CDR1 MNHEY, CDR2 SMNVEV (reference sequence). CDR3 in DNA: TGTGCCAGCAGTTTACGCGCAGGAGGGGAACATAGCAATCAGCCCCAGCATTTT. Protein: CASSLRAGGEHSNQPQHF.

This clonotype was seen at least ten times. CDR3 amino acids: CASSLEAGYTEAFF. CDR3 DNA sequence: TGCGCCAGCAGCTTGGAGGCGGGGTACACTGAAGCTTTCTTT. The chain combines TRBV5-1 with TRBJ1-1; D ambiguous. Germline assignment: CDR1 SGHRS and CDR2 YFSETQ. The CDR3 is made up of 14 amino acids. V was cut by 0 bases and J by 3 bases, with 9 bases left in between.

This clonotype was recorded many times. The chain employs TRBV4-1 and TRBJ1-1; 9 bases align to TRBD1. The CDR3 consists of 12 residues. Germline assignment: CDR1 MGHRA and CDR2 YSYEKL. With 4 bases clipped from V and 10 bases from J, the junction kept 4 bases outside the gene matches. CDR3 DNA sequence: TGCGCCAGCAGCCCGCGACAGGGGGGAGCTTTCTTT. It yields the protein CASSPRQGGAFF.

Points on this clonotype: This clone may be a read error of a much larger clone one base away. This rearrangement joins TRBV5-6 to TRBJ2-5, with D unresolved. The CDR3 spans 13 residues. Germline lookup yields CDR1 SGHDT and CDR2 YYEEEE. The CDR3: CVSSLVGWETQYF. CDR3 DNA: TGTGTCAGCAGCTTGGTGGGGTGGGAGACCCAGTACTTC.

This clonotype was found many times. The gene calls are TRBV12-3 or TRBV12-4 and TRBJ2-7; D uncertain. Deletions cut 5 bases from V and 0 bases from J, with 14 bases between. This CDR3 spans 15 amino acids. The CDR3 loop is CASSADLRSSYEQYF. CDR3 DNA sequence: TGTGCCAGCAGTGCCGACCTACGGAGCTCCTACGAGCAGTACTTC.

The chain couples TRBV18 to TRBJ2-2, with D possibly TRBD1 on 6 matching bases. The V and J ends lost 0 bases and 4 bases respectively, with 9 bases between them. This CDR3 has 15 residues. Germline-derived CDR1 and CDR2 are KGHSH and LQKENI. The CDR3 sequence is CASSPPGQPTGELFF. CDR3 sequence (DNA): TGTGCCAGCTCACCACCGGGACAACCCACCGGGGAGCTGTTTTTT.

This clonotype has a count of ten or more. The chain is built from TRBV29-1 and TRBJ2-1; D is ambiguous. With 7 bases removed from V and 7 bases from J, the gap between germline ends came to 11 bases. Germline V gives CDR1 SQVTM, CDR2 ANQGSEA. This CDR3 has 11 residues. The CDR3 loop reads CSADVGNEQFF. CDR3 nucleotides: TGCAGCGCTGACGTGGGTAATGAGCAGTTCTTC.

This clonotype was recorded many times. The chain is built from TRBV20-1 and TRBJ1-5; 8 positions match TRBD1. Germline V gene sequence: CDR1 DFQATT, CDR2 SNEGSKA (reference sequence). This CDR3 spans 13 amino acids. Unmatched junction bases numbered 1, after V lost 5 bases and J lost 1 base. The CDR3 sequence: CSARTGSNQPQHF. In DNA form, the CDR3 reads TGCAGTGCTCGGACAGGGAGCAATCAGCCCCAGCATTTT.

This clonotype was observed at least ten times. The CDR3: CSARVGGVGAFF. The CDR3 region has the DNA TGCAGTGCTAGGGTTGGCGGGGTCGGGGCTTTCTTT. V gene TRBV20-1 combines with J gene TRBJ1-1; no reliable D call. The germline CDR1 and CDR2 sequences are DFQATT and SNEGSKA (reference sequence). The ends were cut back, 3 bases at V and 11 bases at J, with 16 bases in the middle. This CDR3 comprises 12 residues.

This clonotype was counted many times. As DNA, the CDR3 is TGTGCCAGCAGCGTAACTAGCTCAGGTGAGCAGTTCTTC. As protein: CASSVTSSGEQFF. The V and J genes are TRBV9 and TRBJ2-1; D possibly corresponds to TRBD2 (6 bases). The length of the CDR3 is 13 residues. Trimming stripped 1 base from V and 9 bases from J, with 11 bases between. Germline V gene sequence: CDR1 SGDLS, CDR2 YYNGEE.

This clonotype was picked up one time. V gene TRBV6-5 combines with J gene TRBJ2-7, with 9 bases fitting TRBD1. Losses at the gene ends were 4 bases for V and 2 bases for J; bases not matched to a gene: 12. The CDR3 sequence is 17 residues long. Germline CDR1 is MNHEY and CDR2 is SVGAGI. CDR3 sequence reads: CASSLMNRGPATYEQYF. DNA for the CDR3: TGTGCCAGCAGTTTGATGAACAGGGGGCCCGCCACCTACGAGCAGTACTTC.

This clonotype came up many times. This rearrangement joins TRBV4-2 to TRBJ2-7, with D perhaps matching TRBD2 (5 bases). Per the germline V gene, CDR1 is LGHNA and CDR2 is YNFKEQ. V was cut by 0 bases and J by 4 bases, with 13 bases left in between. The CDR3 totals 15 residues. CDR3 region: CASSQDVSRGYEQYF. The DNA of the CDR3 is TGTGCCAGCAGCCAAGACGTCTCGCGAGGGTACGAGCAGTACTTC.

This clonotype was seen many times. This chain joins TRBV18 and TRBJ2-3; the D gene is possibly TRBD2 (6 bases). Germline CDR1 is KGHSH and CDR2 is LQKENI. Trimming left V 6 bases short and J 3 bases short, with 16 bases between. This CDR3 region has 15 residues. CDR3 protein: CASSLGGTDTDTQYF. DNA of the CDR3: TGTGCCAGCTCTCTAGGCGGGACGGATACAGATACGCAGTATTTT.

Many counts were recorded for this clonotype. J is TRBJ1-2 and V is TRBV24-1; TRBD1 matches at 9 bases. Trimming took 7 bases from V and 10 from J; bases not matched to a gene: 6. This CDR3 spans 12 amino acids. Germline CDR1 KGHDR, CDR2 SFDVKD. CDR3 residues: CATSGTGHFYTF. For the CDR3, the DNA is TGTGCCACCAGCGGGACAGGGCACTTCTACACCTTC.

The genes are TRBV6-2 or TRBV6-3 and TRBJ1-6; no clear D. The CDR3 has 13 amino acids. Deletions cut 5 bases from V and 8 bases from J, with 10 bases between. CDR1 is MNHEY, CDR2 SVGEGT, per germline. The CDR3 bases are TGTGCCAGCAGTGACGATGAGGATTCACCCCTCCACTTT. This codes for CASSDDEDSPLHF.

This clonotype was seen a handful of times. J is TRBJ1-1 and V is TRBV7-9; D perhaps matches TRBD1 (5 bases). Germline CDR1 and CDR2: SEHNR and FQNEAQ (reference sequence). The CDR3 is 15 residues long. Trimming removed 5 bases at V and 1 base at J, with 14 bases between. The CDR3 DNA is TGTGCCAGCAGCCCCGAAGGGGCCCGGAACACTGAAGCTTTCTTT. Amino acids: CASSPEGARNTEAFF. Drawing the rest from reference TRBV7-9 and TRBJ1-1, the complete variable domain is DTGVSQNPRHKITKRGQNVTFRCDPISEHNRLYWYRQTLGQGPEFLTYFQNEAQLEKSRLLSDRFSAERPKGSFSTLEIQRTEQGDSAMYLCASSPEGARNTEAFFGQGTRLTVV.

This clonotype has at least ten counts. The rearrangement uses TRBV9 and TRBJ1-4, with unresolved D. The CDR3 extends over 18 amino acids. Trimming took 4 bases from V and 0 from J, leaving 19 bases between them. Germline V gene data show CDR1 as SGDLS and CDR2 as YYNGEE. CDR3 sequence reads: CASSPQYRVAPTNEKLFF. The CDR3 DNA reads as TGTGCCAGCAGCCCCCAGTATAGGGTCGCCCCAACTAATGAAAAACTGTTTTTT.